This T cell receptor beta chain was profiled in a study of T cells in Graves' hyperthyroidism and ophthalmopathy. About the research overall: Sampling of peripheral blood happened at initial diagnosis, prior to any treatment. General study results and limits: Within blood appeared most thyroid clonotypes that had expanded above 0.001.

RNA transcripts gave rise to amplified TCR beta CDR3 regions. When the TCR CDR3 underwent first-round RT-PCR, the HTBI primer set was used. Using its own MiXCR run on the multiplex PCR reads, TCRdb lists one record per CDR3 protein. The sample lists hundreds of thousands of distinct CDR3 sequences, 12% to 15% occurring once. Germline V gives CDR1 SGHAT, CDR2 FQNNGV. The CDR3 is made up of 15 amino acids. Trimming pared 4 bases from V and 4 bases from J, leaving 16 bases between. Exclusion of patients followed from uncontrolled infection, other autoimmune disease, pregnancy or lactation. Each diagnosis was grounded in clinical symptoms, serum thyroxine and TRAb, thyroid ultrasound, and orbital computed tomography. This clonotype was found many times. Its specificity is not known.

Sample: blood. The chain joins TRBV11-2 to TRBJ1-1; D gene unclear. The sequence derives from a woman aged 18-30 years with Graves' hyperthyroidism. Here the CDR3 reads CASSSHRTGTTEAFF. The CDR3 DNA is TGTGCCAGCAGCTCACACCGGACGGGAACCACTGAAGCTTTCTTT.